A selection of T cell receptor beta chains follows, all from one sample in a study of lymphopenia after photon versus proton radiotherapy. Libraries were prepared by immunoSEQ multiplex PCR; TCRdb keeps only in-frame clonotypes and omits some of them. The sample carries approximately 17,000 clones, approximately 90% recorded once. The sample here was peripheral blood, taken from a patient treated with photon-based radiotherapy. These receptors were taken from a man in his 60s with pancreatic cancer. The CDR3 runs from the conserved cysteine through the conserved F or W. A D gene is named only where the DNA matches it firmly. Some rows mark clone size as missing; the rest say once, few, many or name a class of expanded clone.

TGTGCCAGCAAGTTAGCGGGGGCGACCCAAGAGACCCAGTACTTC	CASKLAGATQETQYF	TRBJ2-5	TRBD2	NA	15	TRBV7-6
TGTGCTAGTGGCCGAAGGGGTGGTTACGGTGAGCAGTTCTTC	CASGRRGGYGEQFF	TRBJ2-1	NA	once	14	TRBV12-5
TGCGCCAGCAGCTTGGGGGACAGGGGGGATTCACCCCTCCACTTT	CASSLGDRGDSPLHF	TRBJ1-6	TRBD1	few	15	TRBV5-1
TGTGCCAGCAGCTTAGGAGGGGGAAGGGCGGAAGCTTTCTTT	CASSLGGGRAEAFF	TRBJ1-1	NA	NA	14	TRBV7-2
TGTGCCAGCAGCCCACAGGGGAGCTATGGCTACACCTTC	CASSPQGSYGYTF	TRBJ1-2	TRBD1	NA	13	TRBV7-2
TGTGCCAGCAGTCCACGGCCGGACCGCGCTTCGGCTTTCTTT	CASSPRPDRASAFF	TRBJ1-1	NA	NA	14	TRBV6-5
TGTGCCAGCAACCGCCCGTCGGGAAAGAACACTGAAGCTTTCTTT	CASNRPSGKNTEAFF	TRBJ1-1	NA	NA	15	TRBV6-6
TGTGCCAGCAGTAGGGGACAGGGTTCCTACGAGCAGTACTTC	CASSRGQGSYEQYF	TRBJ2-7	TRBD1	NA	14	TRBV25-1
TGTGCCAGCAGCGAACAGGACACTGAAGCTTTCTTT	CASSEQDTEAFF	TRBJ1-1	NA	NA	12	TRBV7-9
TGTGCCAGCAGCTCAACTACAGGGGGACGACCCTACGAGCAGTACTTC	CASSSTTGGRPYEQYF	TRBJ2-7	TRBD1	once	16	TRBV7-6
TGTGCCTGGAGTGCTAATGGCGGGGAAAAACTGTTTTTT	CAWSANGGEKLFF	TRBJ1-4	NA	NA	13	TRBV30
TGTGCCAGTAGTATGGGACAGGGGATCGAAAAACTGTTTTTT	CASSMGQGIEKLFF	TRBJ1-4	TRBD1	NA	14	TRBV19
TGTGCCAGCAGCGCGGGGACAGAGAGTTACCTTAACTATGGCTACACCTTC	CASSAGTESYLNYGYTF	TRBJ1-2	TRBD1	NA	17	TRBV9
TGTGCCAGCAGCTTAGCCCCGGGGGGGGCTCAGAACACTGAAGCTTTCTTT	CASSLAPGGAQNTEAFF	TRBJ1-1	NA	NA	17	TRBV7-2
TGCGCCAGCAGCCAAGACTCTCCAGGGGAACTCTATGGCTACACCTTC	CASSQDSPGELYGYTF	TRBJ1-2	NA	NA	16	TRBV4-3
TGCGCCAGCAGCCGGACAGTCCCGGGGGACACTGAAGCTTTCTTT	CASSRTVPGDTEAFF	TRBJ1-1	NA	NA	15	TRBV5-1
TGTGCCAGCAGCTTGTACGGTTATGGGCCCTATGGCTACACCTTC	CASSLYGYGPYGYTF	TRBJ1-2	NA	NA	15	TRBV5-6
TGTGCCAGCAGTTACACCGCTGGGGCGGTGAACACTGAAGCTTTCTTT	CASSYTAGAVNTEAFF	TRBJ1-1	NA	NA	16	TRBV6-5
TGTGCCAGCAGCTTGTCTGGACGGGGCACAGATACGCAGTATTTT	CASSLSGRGTDTQYF	TRBJ2-3	NA	NA	15	TRBV5-4
TGTGCCAGCGGCCGGGAGGCCTACGAGCAGTACTTC	CASGREAYEQYF	TRBJ2-7	TRBD2	NA	12	TRBV14
TGCAGCGTTGGACATGGGGGTGGGGAGCAGTACTTC	CSVGHGGGEQYF	TRBJ2-7	NA	once	12	TRBV29-1
TGTGCCAGCAGCTTAGTTCTGGGTCGGCGGGGGACCTACAATGAGCAGTTCTTC	CASSLVLGRRGTYNEQFF	TRBJ2-1	TRBD2	NA	18	TRBV7-6